What follows describes a single T cell receptor (beta chain). This sample is part of a study of technical replicates of blood from several donors. Profiling relied on immunoSEQ multiplex PCR, and the TCRdb table lists in-frame clones only, not all of them. This table has under 90,000 clones, around 94% appearing once. V lost 2 bases and J lost 5; bases outside the gene matches: 5. Germline lookup yields CDR1 MNHEY and CDR2 SVGAGI. CDR3 length equals 15 residues. This receptor was obtained from a human donor in good health. Sequenced material: T cells isolated from PBMCs. The J gene is TRBJ2-5, the V gene TRBV6-5; 10 nucleotides match TRBD1. The CDR3 region has the DNA TGTGCCAGCAGTTACGGTGGACAGGGGGGGGAGACCCAGTACTTC. Encoded protein: CASSYGGQGGETQYF.